The entry below describes one T cell receptor beta chain. Its antigen is not identified. The entry originates in a study of cytomegalovirus exposure and HLA in healthy donors. Study conclusions and caveats: A few CMV-associated chains proved CMV antigen-specific in vitro. From TCR beta sequences, most subjects' HLA-A and HLA-B alleles were reportedly predicted accurately. TCR beta V- and J-gene trimming, according to a later analysis, was linked to a missense DCLRE1C variant. The number of N-insertions in an Asian-associated ancestry cluster was reportedly below the 666-donor mean in a later analysis.

PCR used 60 Vbeta primers and 13 Jbeta primers. Clones were sequenced by immunoSEQ multiplex PCR, and TCRdb holds only the in-frame ones, with some missing. The sample holds about 98,000 clones; around 70% are singletons and the top ten take 0.95% to 1.5%. CDR1 SGHTA and CDR2 FQGNSA come from the germline V gene. The V and J ends lost 7 bases and 3 bases respectively, with 12 bases between them. The CDR3 runs to 14 residues. This TCR derives from a female donor in good health and CMV-seronegative. The V call is TRBV7-2, the J call TRBJ2-2, with a weak D call TRBD2 (7 bases). The specimen sequenced was PBMCs. This CDR3 is CASIPGGYTGELFF. The CDR3 DNA is TGTGCCAGCATCCCGGGGGGCTACACCGGGGAGCTGTTTTTT. Drawing the rest from reference TRBV7-2 and TRBJ2-2, the complete variable domain is GAGVSQSPSNKVTEKGKDVELRCDPISGHTALYWYRQSLGQGLEFLIYFQGNSAPDKSGLPSDRFSAERTGGSVSTLTIQRTQQEDSAVYLCASIPGGYTGELFFGEGSRLTVL.